This T cell receptor beta chain stems from a study of T-cell memory formation after mild COVID-19. On the study more broadly: In these data, TCR clusters were largely donor specific.

As to this clonotype: Its matching antigen is unknown.

Germline V gene data show CDR1 as DFQATT and CDR2 as SNEGSKA (reference sequence). The V and J ends lost 1 base and 0 bases respectively, with 25 bases between them. The CDR3 is 20 residues long. Study-wide results and caveats: Within pre-infection memory, some responding clones were found, suggesting cross-reactive memory joined. Contracting CD8+ clones were enriched in EMRA, CD4+ mainly in CM and EM.

Researchers used 5'RACE with constant-segment primers to make TCR alpha and TCR beta cDNA libraries that carry sample barcodes and UMIs. TCRdb redid the calling of the 5' RACE reads with MiXCR, one entry per CDR3 protein. The table has 350,000 to 400,000 distinct CDR3 sequences, approximately 14% seen once; the top ten hold 22%. Sequencing was carried out using PBMCs or a T cell subset sorted from them (not recorded which). The genes are TRBV20-1 and TRBJ2-1, with D tentatively TRBD2 (6 bases). This receptor was identified in a man aged 18-30 years who had mild COVID-19 (a few samples of this study predate the infection). Cell type and time point are not known. CDR3 residues: CSARASVDSLSGSSYNEQFF. The CDR3 coding sequence is TGCAGTGCTAGAGCTTCCGTCGACAGTCTTAGCGGAAGCTCCTACAATGAGCAGTTCTTC.